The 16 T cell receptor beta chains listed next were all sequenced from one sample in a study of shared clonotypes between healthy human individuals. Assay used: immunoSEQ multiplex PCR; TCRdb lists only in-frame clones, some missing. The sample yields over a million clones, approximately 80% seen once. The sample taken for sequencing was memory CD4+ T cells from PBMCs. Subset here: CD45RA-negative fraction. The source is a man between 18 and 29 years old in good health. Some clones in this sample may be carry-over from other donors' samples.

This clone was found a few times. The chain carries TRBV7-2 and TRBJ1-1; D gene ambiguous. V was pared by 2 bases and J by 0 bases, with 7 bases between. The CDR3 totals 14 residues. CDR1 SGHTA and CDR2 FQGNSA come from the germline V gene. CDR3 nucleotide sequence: TGTGCCAGCAGCTTATTAGGCATGAACACTGAAGCTTTCTTT. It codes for CASSLLGMNTEAFF.

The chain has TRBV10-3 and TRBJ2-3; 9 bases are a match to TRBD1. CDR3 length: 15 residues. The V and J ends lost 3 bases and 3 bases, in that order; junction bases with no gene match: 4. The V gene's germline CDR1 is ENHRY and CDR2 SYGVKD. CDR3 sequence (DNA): TGTGCCATCAGTGATTTTGGACAGGGGACAGATACGCAGTATTTT. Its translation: CAISDFGQGTDTQYF.

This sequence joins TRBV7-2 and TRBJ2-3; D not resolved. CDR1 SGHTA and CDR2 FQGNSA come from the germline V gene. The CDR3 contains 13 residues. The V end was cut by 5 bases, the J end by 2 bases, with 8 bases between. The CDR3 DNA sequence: TGTGCCAGCAGCCGACTCAACACAGATACGCAGTATTTT. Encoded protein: CASSRLNTDTQYF.

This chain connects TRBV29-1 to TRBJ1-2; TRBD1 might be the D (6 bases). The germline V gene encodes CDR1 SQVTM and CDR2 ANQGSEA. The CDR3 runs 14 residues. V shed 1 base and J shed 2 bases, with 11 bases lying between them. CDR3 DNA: TGCAGCGTTGAAGGCAGGGGAATCAACTATGGCTACACCTTC. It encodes CSVEGRGINYGYTF.

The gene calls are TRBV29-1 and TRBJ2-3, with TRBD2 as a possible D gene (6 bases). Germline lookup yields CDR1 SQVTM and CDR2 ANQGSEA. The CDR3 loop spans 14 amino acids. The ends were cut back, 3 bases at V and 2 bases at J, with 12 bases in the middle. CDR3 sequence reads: CSVEARDFTDTQYF. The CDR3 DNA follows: TGCAGCGTTGAGGCTAGGGACTTCACAGATACGCAGTATTTT.

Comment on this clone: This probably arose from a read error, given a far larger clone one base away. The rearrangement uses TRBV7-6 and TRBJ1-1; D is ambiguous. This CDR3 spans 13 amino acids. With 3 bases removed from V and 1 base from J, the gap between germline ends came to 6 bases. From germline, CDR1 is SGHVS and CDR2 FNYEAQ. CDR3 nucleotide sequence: TGTGCCAGCAGCTTTCAGACGAACACTGAAGCTTTCTTT. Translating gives CASSFQTNTEAFF.

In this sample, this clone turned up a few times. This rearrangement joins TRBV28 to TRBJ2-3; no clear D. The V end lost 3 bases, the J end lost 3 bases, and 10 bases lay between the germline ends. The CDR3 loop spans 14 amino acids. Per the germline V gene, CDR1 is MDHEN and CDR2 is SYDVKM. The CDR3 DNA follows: TGTGCCAGCAGTTTTCCCACCGGGACAGATACGCAGTATTTT. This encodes CASSFPTGTDTQYF.

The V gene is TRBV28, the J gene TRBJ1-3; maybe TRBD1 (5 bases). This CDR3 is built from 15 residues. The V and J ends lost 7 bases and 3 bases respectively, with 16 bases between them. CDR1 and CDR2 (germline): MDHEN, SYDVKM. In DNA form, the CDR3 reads TGTGCCAGCACCCAGGGACCAACGCTTGGAAACACCATATATTTT. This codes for CASTQGPTLGNTIYF.

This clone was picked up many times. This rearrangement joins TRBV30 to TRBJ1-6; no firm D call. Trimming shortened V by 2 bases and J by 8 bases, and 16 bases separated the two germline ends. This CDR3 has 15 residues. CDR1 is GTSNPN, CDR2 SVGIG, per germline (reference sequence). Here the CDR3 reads CAWSSFLPDHSPLHF. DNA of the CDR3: TGTGCCTGGAGTTCCTTTCTACCGGACCATTCACCCCTCCACTTT.

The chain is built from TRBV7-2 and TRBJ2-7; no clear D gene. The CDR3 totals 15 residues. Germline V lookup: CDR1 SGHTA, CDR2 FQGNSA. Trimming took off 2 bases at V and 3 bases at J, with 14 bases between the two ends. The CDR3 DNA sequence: TGTGCCAGCAGCTTACGGTTTGGTTCAGGCTACGAGCAGTACTTC. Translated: CASSLRFGSGYEQYF.

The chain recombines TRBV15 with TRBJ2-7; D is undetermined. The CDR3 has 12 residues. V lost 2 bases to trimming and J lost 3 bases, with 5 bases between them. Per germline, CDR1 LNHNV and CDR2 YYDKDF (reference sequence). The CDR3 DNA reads TGTGCCACCAGCAGATCCAACTACGAGCAGTACTTC. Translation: CATSRSNYEQYF.

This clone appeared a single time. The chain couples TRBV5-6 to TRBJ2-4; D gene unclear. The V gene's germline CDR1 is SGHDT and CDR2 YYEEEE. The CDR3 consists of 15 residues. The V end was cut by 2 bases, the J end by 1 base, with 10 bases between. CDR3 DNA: TGTGCCAGCAGCTTCCGGGCACCCGCCAAAAACATTCAGTACTTC. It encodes CASSFRAPAKNIQYF.

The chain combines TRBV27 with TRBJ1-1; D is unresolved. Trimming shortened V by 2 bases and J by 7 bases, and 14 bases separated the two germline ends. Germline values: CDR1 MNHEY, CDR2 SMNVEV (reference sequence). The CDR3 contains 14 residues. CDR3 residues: CASSLIGSRGEAFF. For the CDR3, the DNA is TGTGCCAGCAGTTTAATCGGCTCCCGGGGTGAAGCTTTCTTT.

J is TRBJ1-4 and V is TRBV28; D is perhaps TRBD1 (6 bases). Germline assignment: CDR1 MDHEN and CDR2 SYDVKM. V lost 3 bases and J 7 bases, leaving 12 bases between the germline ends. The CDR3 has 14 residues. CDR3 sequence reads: CASSLVQGGEKLFF. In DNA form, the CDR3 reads TGTGCCAGCAGTTTGGTACAGGGAGGTGAAAAACTGTTTTTT.

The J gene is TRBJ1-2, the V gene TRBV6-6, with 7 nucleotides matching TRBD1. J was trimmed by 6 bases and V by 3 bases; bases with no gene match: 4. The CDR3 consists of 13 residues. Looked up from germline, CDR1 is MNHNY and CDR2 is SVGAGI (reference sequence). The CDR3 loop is CASSYGTEDGYTF. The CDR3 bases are TGTGCCAGCAGTTATGGGACAGAGGATGGCTACACCTTC.

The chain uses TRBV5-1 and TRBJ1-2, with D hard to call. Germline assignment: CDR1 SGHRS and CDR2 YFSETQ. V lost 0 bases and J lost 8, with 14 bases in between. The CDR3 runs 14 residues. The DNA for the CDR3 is TGCGCCAGCAGCTTGGATCCGGGGAGTGGGGGCTACACCTTC. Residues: CASSLDPGSGGYTF. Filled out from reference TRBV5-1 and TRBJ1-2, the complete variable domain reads KAGVTQTPRYLIKTRGQQVTLSCSPISGHRSVSWYQQTPGQGLQFLFEYFSETQRNKGNFPGRFSGRQFSNSRSEMNVSTLELGDSALYLCASSLDPGSGGYTFGSGTRLTVV.